This T cell receptor (beta chain) was recorded in a study of T-cell reconstitution after alpha-beta-depleted transplantation in children (TCRdb year 2016). Some background on the complete study: T-cell immune reconstitution after TCRalphabeta/CD19-depleted allogeneic hematopoietic cell transplantation in children was quantitatively tracked in the study by means of TCR repertoire profiling.

The paper as a whole reports these results and caveats: Over the following months the frequencies of hyperexpanded clones went down, and after one year T-cell counts and TCRbeta diversity were mostly credited to newly produced T cells. Apparently early alphabetaT-cell count recovery about two months after transplant reportedly relied on only several hundred rapidly expanded clones derived from non-depleted graft cells. In some patients, the high TCRbeta diversity seen at day 60 was put down to recipient T cells and intrathymic progenitors that had survived conditioning.

Library generation was performed with PCR. Sequencer: Illumina HiSeq 2500. TCR library preparation used molecular barcoding, with unique molecular identifiers applied to normalize quantification of the TCRbeta repertoire. TCRdb cleaned the public reads at Q25 with fastp, built clones with MiXCR and kept in-frame beta chains. Every distinct CDR3 protein forms one entry, paired with its most common genes and DNA. This sample lists approximately 190,000 distinct CDR3 sequences; roughly 6.5% were detected once. Of the sample, around 4.3% is held by the ten largest clones. What this sample's treatment or condition label stands for: allogeneic hematopoietic cell transplantation with graft depleted of TCRalphabeta T cells and CD19 B cells. TCRalphabeta/CD19-depleted allogeneic hematopoietic cell grafts were given to the transplant recipients, all of whom were children. This clonotype has a count of ten or more. No antigen is known for it. Per-nucleotide qualities are absent, and no much larger clonotype sits a single base away.

Cut back by 4 bases and 4 bases, the V and J ends lie 8 bases apart. Per the germline V gene, SGHTA is the CDR1 and FQGTGA is the CDR2. The CDR3 spans 13 residues, from the cysteine through the phenylalanine. This entry keeps only the CDR3 DNA: 39 bases, framed from base 1. The V and J genes are TRBV7-3 and TRBJ1-3; a tentative D call is TRBD1 (6 bases match). The sequence derives from a girl younger than two with combined immunodeficiency, due to receive a stem cell transplant. The sequencing here drew on PBMCs, taken before TCRalphabeta/CD19-depleted stem cell transplant. For the CDR3, the sequence is CASSSGQGNTIYF. The DNA reads as follows: TGTGCCAGCAGCTCCGGACAGGGAAACACCATATATTTT. Where the CDR3 stops, the reference TRBV7-3 and TRBJ1-3 genes take over; the full variable domain is GAGVSQTPSNKVTEKGKYVELRCDPISGHTALYWYRQSLGQGPEFLIYFQGTGAADDSGLPNDRFFAVRPEGSVSTLKIQRTERGDSAVYLCASSSGQGNTIYFGEGSWLTVV.